This TCR beta chain was profiled in a study of T cell repertoires in cytomegalovirus infection. Study findings and constraints: The study found HLA-C-restricted CMV-specific TCR beta clonotypes dominating the ex vivo response.

With 2 bases clipped from V and 3 bases from J, the junction kept 13 bases outside the gene matches. The CDR3 totals 19 residues. Germline V CDR1 and CDR2: SGHNT, YYREEE (reference sequence). MiXCR, applied by TCRdb to the reads, yields one record per CDR3 protein. The table includes fewer than 350,000 distinct CDR3 sequences, about 29% detected once. Concerning this clonotype: Its antigen is still unknown.

The V and J genes are TRBV5-4 and TRBJ2-2; 10 positions agree with TRBD2. This TCR was sampled from a human donor in good health (CMV status not recorded). Some clones in this sample may be carry-over from other donors' samples. The sample in question was cultured PBMCs, obtained from culture after CMV antigen stimulation. The CDR3 here is CASSLPQYERGGYTGELFF. The CDR3, as DNA: TGTGCCAGCAGCTTACCCCAATACGAGCGGGGGGGCTACACCGGGGAGCTGTTTTTT.